One and the same sample provided the 26 T cell receptor beta chains below, sequenced in a study of blood T cells in healthy people across ages (dated by TCRdb to the mid-2010s). Library creation used 5' RACE. Sequencing used an Illumina HiSeq 2500. A second PCR of about 7 to 12 cycles was run with a J-beta primer mix and a sample-barcoded 5' primer. The public sequencing data were trimmed at Q25 with fastp and processed into clonotypes with MiXCR by TCRdb, which kept only in-frame beta chains. For every CDR3 protein sequence, its rows merge into one entry that carries the most common genes and DNA. This sample lists hundreds of thousands of distinct CDR3 sequences; 20% to 25% were detected once. Roughly 3.6% of the sample belongs to the ten largest clones. Material: blood. Every receptor here comes from a man between 70 and 80 years old in good health.

As concerns this clonotype: The conserved closing phenylalanine or tryptophan is absent in this CDR3, likely reflecting a read error. V is TRBV5-6 and J is TRBJ2-5, with D perhaps TRBD1 (6 bases). The V gene's germline CDR1 is SGHDT and CDR2 YYEEEE. The CDR3 has 15 amino acids. Trimming removed 2 bases at V and 5 bases at J, with 16 bases between. The CDR3 DNA reads TGTGCCAGCAGCTTTCTAGGGGGTTCTCTGGAGACCCAGTACCTC. Translating it yields CASSFLGGSLETQYL.

This clonotype has more than one count but fewer than ten. The chain combines TRBV9 with TRBJ2-2; D may be TRBD2 (6 bases). The CDR3 has 16 residues. CDR1 and CDR2 (germline): SGDLS, YYNGEE. Trimming removed 4 bases at V and 2 bases at J, with 15 bases between. This CDR3 is CASSFLRDLNTGELFF. CDR3 coding DNA: TGTGCCAGCAGCTTTCTCAGGGACTTAAACACCGGGGAGCTGTTTTTT.

V and J are TRBV5-5 and TRBJ2-7; 8 nucleotides agree with TRBD2. The V and J ends lost 3 bases and 0 bases, in that order; junction bases with no gene match: 8. Looked up from germline, CDR1 is SGHKS and CDR2 is YYEKEE (reference sequence). The CDR3 length is 16 residues. The CDR3 reads CASSSFLAGPSYEQYF. CDR3 DNA sequence: TGTGCCAGCAGCTCCTTCCTAGCGGGTCCCTCCTACGAGCAGTACTTC.

This clonotype was observed a handful of times. The V gene is TRBV29-1, the J gene TRBJ1-1, with D hard to call. V was cut by 5 bases and J by 6 bases, with 16 bases left in between. The germline gives CDR1 SQVTM, CDR2 ANQGSEA. The CDR3 extends over 13 amino acids. The CDR3 region is CSVKPILNAEAFF. CDR3 coding DNA: TGCAGCGTTAAACCTATCCTGAATGCTGAAGCTTTCTTT.

V usage is TRBV10-3 and J usage is TRBJ2-5; TRBD1 matches at 7 bases. Germline assignment: CDR1 ENHRY and CDR2 SYGVKD. J lost 4 bases, V lost 2 bases, and 7 bases had no gene match. The CDR3 contains 15 residues. The CDR3, as DNA: TGTGCCATCAGTGAGCAACAGGGGCAAGTAGAGACCCAGTACTTC. Translating it yields CAISEQQGQVETQYF.

Only a few counts were recorded for this clonotype. The rearrangement joins TRBV29-1 to TRBJ2-2; 11 bases map to TRBD1. Germline V gene lookup returns CDR1 SQVTM and CDR2 ANQGSEA. The CDR3 runs to 14 residues. V was pared by 6 bases and J by 4 bases, with 4 bases of the junction left unmatched. The CDR3 region has the DNA TGCAGCGTAGCCGGGACAGGGGGCACCGGGGAGCTGTTTTTT. Protein product: CSVAGTGGTGELFF.

This clonotype was observed many times. This chain uses TRBV11-2 with TRBJ2-4; D is possibly TRBD2 (6 bases). The CDR3 runs 14 residues. Trimming shortened V by 3 bases and J by 4 bases, and 10 bases separated the two germline ends. CDR1 is SGHAT, CDR2 FQNNGV, per germline. The CDR3 DNA reads TGTGCCAGCAGCTTGGGGGACTTTAAAAACATTCAGTACTTC. It yields the protein CASSLGDFKNIQYF.

The chain couples TRBV12-3 or TRBV12-4 to TRBJ2-4; no clear D gene. V lost 3 bases and J lost 7, with 10 bases in between. The length of the CDR3 is 13 residues. CDR3: CASSFGQWNIQYF. The CDR3 DNA sequence: TGTGCCAGCAGTTTTGGGCAGTGGAACATTCAGTACTTC.

The J gene is TRBJ1-1, the V gene TRBV29-1; 8 nucleotides line up with TRBD1. Germline CDR1 is SQVTM and CDR2 is ANQGSEA. V lost 4 bases, J lost 5 bases, and 3 bases stayed unmatched. This CDR3 has 12 residues. As DNA, the CDR3 is TGCAGCGTTGCGACAGGGGTAACTGAAGCTTTCTTT. It codes for CSVATGVTEAFF.

This clonotype turned up a few times. The rearrangement joins TRBV3-1 to TRBJ2-3; D ambiguous. The CDR3 totals 13 residues. Trimming pared 0 bases from V and 6 bases from J, leaving 7 bases between. Germline loops: CDR1 LGHDT, CDR2 YNNKEL (reference sequence). CDR3 residues: CASSQDGPDTQYF. As DNA, the CDR3 is TGTGCCAGCAGCCAAGATGGGCCGGATACGCAGTATTTT.

The chain is built from TRBV3-1 and TRBJ2-3, with 7 bases identical to TRBD2. The CDR3 has 16 residues. Losses at the gene ends were 1 base for V and 4 bases for J; bases not matched to a gene: 8. CDR1 and CDR2 (germline): LGHDT, YNNKEL (reference sequence). The DNA for the CDR3 is TGTGCCAGCAGCCAAGGGGCGCGGGAGTGTTCAGATACGCAGTATTTT. Its translation: CASSQGARECSDTQYF.

This clonotype was seen a few times. The chain carries TRBV5-1 and TRBJ2-4, with 9 bases identical to TRBD2. Germline V CDR1 and CDR2: SGHRS, YFSETQ. After removal of 4 bases from V and 0 bases from J, the junction contained 11 bases not matched to a gene. The CDR3 is made up of 18 amino acids. CDR3 sequence reads: CASSPGTSSGLAKNIQYF. The CDR3 bases are TGCGCCAGCAGCCCCGGGACTAGCTCAGGGCTAGCCAAAAACATTCAGTACTTC. Supplemented by reference TRBV5-1 and TRBJ2-4, the full variable domain reads KAGVTQTPRYLIKTRGQQVTLSCSPISGHRSVSWYQQTPGQGLQFLFEYFSETQRNKGNFPGRFSGRQFSNSRSEMNVSTLELGDSALYLCASSPGTSSGLAKNIQYFGAGTRLSVL.

This clonotype came up a few times. This chain uses TRBV12-3 or TRBV12-4 with TRBJ2-4; 11 nucleotides line up with TRBD2. After removal of 8 bases from V and 0 bases from J, the junction contained 9 bases not matched to a gene. This CDR3 has 17 amino acids. The CDR3 spells CASALGTSGLAKNIQYF. CDR3 bases: TGTGCCAGCGCCCTCGGGACTAGCGGTCTAGCCAAAAACATTCAGTACTTC.

In regard to this clonotype: Compared with germline, one end of the junction differs, possibly owing to a read error. The rearrangement uses TRBV6-2 or TRBV6-3 and TRBJ2-5, with 10 bases that match TRBD2. CDR1 and CDR2 from the germline V gene are MNHEY and SVGEGT. The CDR3 runs to 11 residues. The CDR3 is CASTDGTSVTF. DNA for the CDR3: TGTGCCAGCACCGACGGGACTAGCGTCACCTTC.

There are a few counts of this clonotype. The chain combines TRBV10-3 with TRBJ2-6, with a possible D match to TRBD1 (5 bases). From germline, CDR1 is ENHRY and CDR2 SYGVKD. The V gene lost 10 bases and the J gene lost 2 bases, with 12 bases spanning the gap. The CDR3 contains 14 residues. The CDR3 nucleotides are TGTGCCAGAAAAGGGGAAACTGGGGCCAACGTCCTGACTTTC. It is translated as CARKGETGANVLTF.

The CDR3 loop reads CSARDVSGTDSGELFF. The CDR3 DNA reads TGCAGTGCTAGAGATGTTAGCGGGACCGATTCCGGGGAGCTGTTTTTT. The gene calls are TRBV20-1 and TRBJ2-2; TRBD2 matches 8 bases. The CDR3 has 16 residues. With 0 bases clipped from V and 6 bases from J, the junction kept 9 bases outside the gene matches. Germline V gene data show CDR1 as DFQATT and CDR2 as SNEGSKA (reference sequence).

The chain uses TRBV5-1 and TRBJ2-7, with TRBD2 identical over 7 bases. There are 17 residues in the CDR3. Germline V gene sequence: CDR1 SGHRS, CDR2 YFSETQ. J was trimmed by 5 bases and V by 2 bases; bases with no gene match: 16. The CDR3 loop reads CASSFSNSGTNYDEQYF. The DNA for the CDR3 is TGCGCCAGCAGCTTTTCGAATTCCGGGACTAACTATGACGAGCAGTACTTC.

The chain has TRBV3-1 and TRBJ2-2; D is perhaps TRBD1 (7 bases). Germline-derived CDR1 and CDR2 are LGHDT and YNNKEL (reference sequence). CDR3 length: 15 residues. Trimming took off 4 bases at V and 4 bases at J, with 13 bases between the two ends. The DNA for the CDR3 is TGTGCCAGCAGCCCGAGACAGGGAGGCACCGGGGAGCTGTTTTTT. Translation: CASSPRQGGTGELFF.

This clonotype was observed a single time. One base away lies a much larger clone, so this may be a sequencing read error. The gene calls are TRBV29-1 and TRBJ2-3, with D perhaps TRBD2 (6 bases). Germline V lookup: CDR1 SQVTM, CDR2 ANQGSEA. This CDR3 has 13 amino acids. CDR3 coding DNA: TGCAGCGTTGAGGCGGGGAGCACAGATACGCAGTCTTTT. Translating gives CSVEAGSTDTQSF.

The chain combines TRBV2 with TRBJ2-5; no clear D. The germline V gene encodes CDR1 SNHLY and CDR2 FYNNEI. The CDR3 extends over 14 amino acids. Trimming cost V 2 bases and J 0 bases, with 7 bases left between them. This chain's CDR3 is CASSERRDQETQYF. As DNA, the CDR3 is TGTGCCAGCAGTGAACGACGGGACCAAGAGACCCAGTACTTC.

The chain carries TRBV30 and TRBJ1-2; D is uncertain. Trimming left V 1 base short and J 3 bases short, with 15 bases between. CDR3 length equals 15 residues. Germline CDR1 GTSNPN, CDR2 SVGIG (reference sequence). CDR3 in DNA: TGTGCCTGGAGTGACAAACAGTTAGTTGACTATGGCTACACCTTC. Encoded protein: CAWSDKQLVDYGYTF.

The rearrangement links TRBV20-1 to TRBJ1-2, with 10 bases matching TRBD1. From germline, CDR1 is DFQATT and CDR2 SNEGSKA (reference sequence). V was clipped by 1 base and J by 4 bases; unmatched bases: 0. The CDR3 is 13 amino acids. The CDR3 spells CSARGTGGYGYTF. The CDR3 DNA is TGCAGTGCTAGAGGGACAGGGGGCTATGGCTACACCTTC.

The chain is built from TRBV3-1 and TRBJ2-7, with unresolved D. Trimming pared 1 base from V and 6 bases from J, leaving 19 bases between. The CDR3 is 16 amino acids. Germline CDR1 LGHDT, CDR2 YNNKEL (reference sequence). The CDR3 coding sequence is TGTGCCAGCAGCCAAGTTTCATCCGGGTTGGACGCCGAGCAGTACTTC. It is translated as CASSQVSSGLDAEQYF.

This clonotype has ten or more counts. The rearrangement uses TRBV4-3 and TRBJ2-1, with 8 bases that match TRBD2. The V gene end was trimmed by 0 bases and the J gene end by 4 bases; junction bases not matched to a gene: 8. The CDR3 runs to 17 residues. In germline, CDR1 is LGHNA, CDR2 YSLEER. The CDR3 here is CASSQEVTAGDYNEQFF. As DNA, the CDR3 is TGCGCCAGCAGCCAAGAGGTCACAGCGGGGGATTACAATGAGCAGTTCTTC.

The chain links TRBV29-1 to TRBJ1-5; perhaps TRBD1 as D (5 bases). V was cut by 4 bases and J by 4 bases, with 20 bases left in between. The CDR3 loop spans 16 amino acids. Germline V lookup: CDR1 SQVTM, CDR2 ANQGSEA. The CDR3 nucleotides read TGCAGCGTTGTAGGTCAGGGCGAGGGAAAGAATCAGCCCCAGCATTTT. Its protein product is CSVVGQGEGKNQPQHF.

This clonotype was detected only a few times. V and J are TRBV4-1 and TRBJ1-5; D might be TRBD1 (5 bases). CDR1 and CDR2 (germline): MGHRA, YSYEKL. With 2 bases removed from V and 2 bases from J, the gap between germline ends came to 13 bases. This CDR3 region has 16 residues. The chain's CDR3 is CASSQPGNSGNQPQHF. In nucleotides, the CDR3 is TGCGCCAGCAGCCAACCAGGGAATTCGGGCAATCAGCCCCAGCATTTT.